The entry that follows covers one T cell receptor (beta chain) sequence. The data are from a study of control samples from healthy donors and cancer patients. Assay: immunoSEQ multiplex PCR; the TCRdb copy retains only in-frame clones and omits some. The sample records some 190,000 clones, about 91% being singletons. Specimen: blood. This TCR came from a man younger than 45 in good health.

The CDR3 nucleotides are TGTGCCTGGAGATCCGAGGGGAGGGCAGATACGCAGTATTTT. Encoded protein: CAWRSEGRADTQYF. This chain links TRBV30 with TRBJ2-3, with TRBD2 matching 7 bases. Germline trimming cut 3 bases from V and 4 bases from J; bases unmatched to any gene: 7. The CDR3 consists of 14 residues. Germline V lookup: CDR1 GTSNPN, CDR2 SVGIG (reference sequence).